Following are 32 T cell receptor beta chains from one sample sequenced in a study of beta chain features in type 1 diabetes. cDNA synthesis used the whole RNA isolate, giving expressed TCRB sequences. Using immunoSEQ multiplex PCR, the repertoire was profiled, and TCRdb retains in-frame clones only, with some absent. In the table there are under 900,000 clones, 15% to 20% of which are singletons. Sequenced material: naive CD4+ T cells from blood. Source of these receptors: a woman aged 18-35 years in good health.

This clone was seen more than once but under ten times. CDR3 protein: CASSASSGTYNEQFF. The DNA of the CDR3 is TGTGCCAGCAGCGCATCATCGGGCACCTACAATGAGCAGTTCTTC. This rearrangement joins TRBV7-3 to TRBJ2-1; D unresolved. The ends were cut back, 5 bases at V and 2 bases at J, with 13 bases in the middle. The CDR3 length is 15 residues. Looked up from germline, CDR1 is SGHTA and CDR2 is FQGTGA.

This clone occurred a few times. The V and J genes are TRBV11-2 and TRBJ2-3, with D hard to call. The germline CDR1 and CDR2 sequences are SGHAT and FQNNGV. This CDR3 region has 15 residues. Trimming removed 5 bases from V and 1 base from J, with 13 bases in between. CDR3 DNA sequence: TGTGCCAGCAGCCGCAATCCCGCTGGCACAGATACGCAGTATTTT. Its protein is CASSRNPAGTDTQYF.

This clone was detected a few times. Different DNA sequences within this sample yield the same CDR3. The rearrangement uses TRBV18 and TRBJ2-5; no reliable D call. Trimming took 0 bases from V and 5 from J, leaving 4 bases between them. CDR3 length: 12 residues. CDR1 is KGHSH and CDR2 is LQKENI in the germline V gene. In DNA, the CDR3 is TGTGCCAGCTCACCACCATCGGAGACCCAGTACTTC. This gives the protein CASSPPSETQYF.

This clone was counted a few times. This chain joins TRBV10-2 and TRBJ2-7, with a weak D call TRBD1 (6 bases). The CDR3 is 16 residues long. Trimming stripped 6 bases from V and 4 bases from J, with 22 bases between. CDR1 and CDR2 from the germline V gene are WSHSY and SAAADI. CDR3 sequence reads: CASRELTTGSLYEQYF. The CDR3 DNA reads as TGCGCCAGCAGGGAGCTGACGACAGGATCCTTATACGAGCAGTACTTC.

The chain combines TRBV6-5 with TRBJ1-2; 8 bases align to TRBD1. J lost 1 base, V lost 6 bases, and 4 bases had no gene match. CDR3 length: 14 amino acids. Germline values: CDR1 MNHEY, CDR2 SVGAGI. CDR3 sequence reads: CASSRDRSNYGYTF. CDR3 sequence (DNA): TGTGCCAGCAGCAGGGACAGGAGTAACTATGGCTACACCTTC.

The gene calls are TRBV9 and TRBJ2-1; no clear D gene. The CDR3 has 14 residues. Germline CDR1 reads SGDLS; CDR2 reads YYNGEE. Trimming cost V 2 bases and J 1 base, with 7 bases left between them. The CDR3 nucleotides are TGTGCCAGCAGCGTTCAGACTTCCTACAATGAGCAGTTCTTC. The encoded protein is CASSVQTSYNEQFF.

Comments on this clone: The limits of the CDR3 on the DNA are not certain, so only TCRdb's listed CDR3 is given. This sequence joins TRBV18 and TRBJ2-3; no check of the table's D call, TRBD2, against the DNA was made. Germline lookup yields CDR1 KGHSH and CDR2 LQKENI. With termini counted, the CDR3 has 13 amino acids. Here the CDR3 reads CASSFGEGDTQYF.

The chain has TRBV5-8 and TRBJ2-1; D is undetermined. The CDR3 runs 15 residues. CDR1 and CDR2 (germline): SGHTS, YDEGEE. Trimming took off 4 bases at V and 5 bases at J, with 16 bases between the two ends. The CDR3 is CASSLGPYTHNEQFF. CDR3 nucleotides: TGTGCCAGCAGCCTCGGACCCTATACACACAATGAGCAGTTCTTC.

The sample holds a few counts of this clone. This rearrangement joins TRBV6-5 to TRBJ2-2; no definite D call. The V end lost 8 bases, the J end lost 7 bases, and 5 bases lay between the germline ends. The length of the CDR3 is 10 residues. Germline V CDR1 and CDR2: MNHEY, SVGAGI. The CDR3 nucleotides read TGTGCCAGCGGGGACGGGGAGCTGTTTTTT. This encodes CASGDGELFF.

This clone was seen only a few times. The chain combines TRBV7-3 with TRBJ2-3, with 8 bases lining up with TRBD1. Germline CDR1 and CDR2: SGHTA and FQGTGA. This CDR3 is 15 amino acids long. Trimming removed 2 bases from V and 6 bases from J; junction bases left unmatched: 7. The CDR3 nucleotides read TGTGCCAGCAGCTTATCCGGGACAGGTTGGGATACGCAGTATTTT. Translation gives CASSLSGTGWDTQYF.

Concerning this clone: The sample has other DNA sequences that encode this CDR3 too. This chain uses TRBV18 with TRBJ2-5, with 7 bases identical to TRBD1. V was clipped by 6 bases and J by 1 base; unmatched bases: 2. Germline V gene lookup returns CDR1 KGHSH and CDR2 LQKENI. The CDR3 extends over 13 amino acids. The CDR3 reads CASSRDSQETQYF. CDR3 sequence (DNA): TGTGCCAGCTCTAGGGACAGCCAAGAGACCCAGTACTTC.

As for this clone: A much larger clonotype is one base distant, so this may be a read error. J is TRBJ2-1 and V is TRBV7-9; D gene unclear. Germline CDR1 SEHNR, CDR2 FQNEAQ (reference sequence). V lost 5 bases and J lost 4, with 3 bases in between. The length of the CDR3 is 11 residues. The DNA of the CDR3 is TGTGCCAGCAGCGTTTACAATGAGCAGTTCTTC. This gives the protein CASSVYNEQFF.

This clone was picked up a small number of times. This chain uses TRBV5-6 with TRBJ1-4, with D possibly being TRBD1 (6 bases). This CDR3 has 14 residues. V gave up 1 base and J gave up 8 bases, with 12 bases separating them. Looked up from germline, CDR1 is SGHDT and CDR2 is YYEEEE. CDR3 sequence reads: CASSLTGTEEKLFF. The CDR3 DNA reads TGTGCCAGCAGCTTGACAGGGACGGAGGAAAAACTGTTTTTT.

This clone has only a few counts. In DNA form, the CDR3 reads TGTGCCAGCAGTTTATGGCCTAGCGGGAGATCAGAGCAGTACTTC. Protein sequence: CASSLWPSGRSEQYF. The chain joins TRBV28 to TRBJ2-7, with 10 positions matching TRBD2. Trimming cost V 0 bases and J 7 bases; bases outside gene matches: 6. CDR1 and CDR2 (germline): MDHEN, SYDVKM. The CDR3 consists of 15 residues.

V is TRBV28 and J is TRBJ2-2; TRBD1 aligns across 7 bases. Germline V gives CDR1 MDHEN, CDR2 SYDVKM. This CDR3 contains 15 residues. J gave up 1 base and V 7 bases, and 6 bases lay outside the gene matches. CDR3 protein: CASNSGQLNTGELFF. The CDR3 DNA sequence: TGTGCCAGCAATTCGGGACAGCTGAACACCGGGGAGCTGTTTTTT.

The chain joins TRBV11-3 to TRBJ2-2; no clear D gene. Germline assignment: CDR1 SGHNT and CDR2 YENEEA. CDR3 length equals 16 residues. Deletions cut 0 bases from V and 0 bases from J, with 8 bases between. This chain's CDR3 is CASSLDGVSNTGELFF. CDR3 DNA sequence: TGTGCCAGCAGCTTAGACGGCGTGTCGAACACCGGGGAGCTGTTTTTT.

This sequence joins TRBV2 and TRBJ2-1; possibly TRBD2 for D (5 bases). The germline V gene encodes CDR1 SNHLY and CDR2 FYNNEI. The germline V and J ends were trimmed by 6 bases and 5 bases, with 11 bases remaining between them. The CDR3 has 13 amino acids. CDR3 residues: CASSPTRNNEQFF. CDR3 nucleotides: TGTGCCAGCAGCCCCACTAGAAACAATGAGCAGTTCTTC.

The CDR3 loop is CASSQGAGAFF. The CDR3 DNA is TGTGCCAGTAGTCAGGGGGCGGGAGCTTTCTTT. The V and J genes are TRBV19 and TRBJ1-1; 8 bases agree with TRBD1. The CDR3 sequence is 11 residues long. The V segment lost 5 bases and the J segment 10 bases; nucleotides outside the gene matches: 3. CDR1 is LNHDA and CDR2 is SQIVND in the germline V gene (reference sequence).

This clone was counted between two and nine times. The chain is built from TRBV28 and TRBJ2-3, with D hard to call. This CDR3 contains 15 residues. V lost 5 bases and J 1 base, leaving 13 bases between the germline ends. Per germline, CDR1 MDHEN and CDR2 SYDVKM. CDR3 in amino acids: CASSTGSGRTDTQYF. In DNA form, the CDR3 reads TGTGCCAGCAGTACCGGCTCCGGACGCACAGATACGCAGTATTTT.

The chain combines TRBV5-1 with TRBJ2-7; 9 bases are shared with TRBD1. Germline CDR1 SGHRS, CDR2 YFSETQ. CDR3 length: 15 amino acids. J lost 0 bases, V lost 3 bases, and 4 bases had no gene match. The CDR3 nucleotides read TGCGCCAGCAGCTCGGGACAGGGAAGCTCCTACGAGCAGTACTTC. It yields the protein CASSSGQGSSYEQYF.

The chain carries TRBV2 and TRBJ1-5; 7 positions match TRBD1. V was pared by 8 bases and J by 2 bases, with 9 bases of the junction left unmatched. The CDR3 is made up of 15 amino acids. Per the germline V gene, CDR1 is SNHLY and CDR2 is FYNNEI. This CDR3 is CASGRQGLGNQPQHF. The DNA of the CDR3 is TGTGCCAGCGGAAGACAGGGATTGGGCAATCAGCCCCAGCATTTT. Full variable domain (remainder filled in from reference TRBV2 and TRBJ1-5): EPEVTQTPSHQVTQMGQEVILRCVPISNHLYFYWYRQILGQKVEFLVSFYNNEISEKSEIFDDQFSVERPDGSNFTLKIRSTKLEDSAMYFCASGRQGLGNQPQHFGDGTRLSIL.

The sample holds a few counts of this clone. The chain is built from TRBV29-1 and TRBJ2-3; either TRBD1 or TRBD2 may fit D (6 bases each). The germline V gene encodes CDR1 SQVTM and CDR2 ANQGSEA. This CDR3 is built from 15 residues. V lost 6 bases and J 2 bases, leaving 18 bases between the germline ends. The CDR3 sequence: CSVSLLRGVTDTQYF. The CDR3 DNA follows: TGCAGCGTGTCGCTCTTAAGGGGGGTCACAGATACGCAGTATTTT.

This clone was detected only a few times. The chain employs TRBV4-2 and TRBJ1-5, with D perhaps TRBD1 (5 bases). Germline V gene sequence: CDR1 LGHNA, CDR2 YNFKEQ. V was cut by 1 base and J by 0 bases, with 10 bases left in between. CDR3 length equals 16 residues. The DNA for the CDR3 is TGTGCCAGCAGCCAAGTTACGGGGGATAGCAATCAGCCCCAGCATTTT. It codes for CASSQVTGDSNQPQHF.

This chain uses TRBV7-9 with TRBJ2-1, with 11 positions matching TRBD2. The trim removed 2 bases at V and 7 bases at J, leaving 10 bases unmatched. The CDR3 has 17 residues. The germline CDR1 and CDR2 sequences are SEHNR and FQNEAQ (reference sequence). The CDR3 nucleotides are TGTGCCAGCAGCTTACGGGGGGCGGCTAGCGGGAGGAATGAGCAGTTCTTC. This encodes CASSLRGAASGRNEQFF. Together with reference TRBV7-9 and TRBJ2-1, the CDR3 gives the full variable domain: DTGVSQNPRHKITKRGQNVTFRCDPISEHNRLYWYRQTLGQGPEFLTYFQNEAQLEKSRLLSDRFSAERPKGSFSTLEIQRTEQGDSAMYLCASSLRGAASGRNEQFFGPGTRLTVL.

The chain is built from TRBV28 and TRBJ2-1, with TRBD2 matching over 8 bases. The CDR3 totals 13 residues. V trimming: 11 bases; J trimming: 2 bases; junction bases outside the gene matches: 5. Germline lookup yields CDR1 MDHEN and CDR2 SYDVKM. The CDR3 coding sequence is TGTGCCTCTAGCGGGTCCCCCTACAATGAGCAGTTCTTC. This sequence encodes CASSGSPYNEQFF.

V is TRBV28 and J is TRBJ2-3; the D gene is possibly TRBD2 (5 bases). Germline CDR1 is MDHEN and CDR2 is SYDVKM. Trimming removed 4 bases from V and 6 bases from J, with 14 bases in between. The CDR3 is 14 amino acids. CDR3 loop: CASSSSAGVDTQYF. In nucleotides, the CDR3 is TGTGCCAGCAGTTCCTCCGCGGGTGTGGATACGCAGTATTTT.

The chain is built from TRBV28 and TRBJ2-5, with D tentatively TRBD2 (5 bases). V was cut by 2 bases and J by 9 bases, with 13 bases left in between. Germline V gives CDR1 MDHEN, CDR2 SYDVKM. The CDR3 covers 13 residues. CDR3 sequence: CASSLKGAAAQYF. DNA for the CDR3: TGTGCCAGCAGTTTAAAAGGAGCAGCGGCCCAGTACTTC.

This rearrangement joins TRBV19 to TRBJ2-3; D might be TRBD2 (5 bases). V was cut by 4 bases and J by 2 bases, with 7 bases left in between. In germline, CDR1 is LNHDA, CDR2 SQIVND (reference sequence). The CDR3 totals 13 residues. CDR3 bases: TGTGCCAGTAGTAAACTAGACACAGATACGCAGTATTTT. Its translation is CASSKLDTDTQYF. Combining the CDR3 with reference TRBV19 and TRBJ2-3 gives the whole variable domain DGGITQSPKYLFRKEGQNVTLSCEQNLNHDAMYWYRQDPGQGLRLIYYSQIVNDFQKGDIAEGYSVSREKKESFPLTVTSAQKNPTAFYLCASSKLDTDTQYFGPGTRLTVL.

This chain's CDR3 is CAISGRGYDEQFF. The CDR3 DNA is TGTGCCATCAGTGGGCGCGGGTACGATGAGCAGTTCTTC. The V call is TRBV10-3, the J call TRBJ2-1; possibly TRBD2 for D (5 bases). The CDR3 is made up of 13 amino acids. From germline, CDR1 is ENHRY and CDR2 SYGVKD. V was shortened by 4 bases and J by 8 bases, with 12 bases between the two germline ends.

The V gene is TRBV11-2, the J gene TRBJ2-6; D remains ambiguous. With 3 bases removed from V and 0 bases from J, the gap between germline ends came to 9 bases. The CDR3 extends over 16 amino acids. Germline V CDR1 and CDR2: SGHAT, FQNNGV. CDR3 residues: CASSLFLHSGANVLTF. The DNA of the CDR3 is TGTGCCAGCAGCTTGTTCTTGCACTCTGGGGCCAACGTCCTGACTTTC.

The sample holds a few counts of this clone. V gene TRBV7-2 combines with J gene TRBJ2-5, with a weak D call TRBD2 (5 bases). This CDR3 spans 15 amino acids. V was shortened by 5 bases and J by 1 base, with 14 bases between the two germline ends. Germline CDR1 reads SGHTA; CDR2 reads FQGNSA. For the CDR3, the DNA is TGTGCCAGCAGCCCGAGGGATTGGGGCCAAGAGACCCAGTACTTC. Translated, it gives CASSPRDWGQETQYF.

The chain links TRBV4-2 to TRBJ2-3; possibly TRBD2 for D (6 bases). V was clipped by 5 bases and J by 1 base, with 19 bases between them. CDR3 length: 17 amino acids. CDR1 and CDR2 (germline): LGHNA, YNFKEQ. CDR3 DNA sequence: TGTGCCAGCAGCATACTCGGGGCGGGACGGGGCACAGATACGCAGTATTTT. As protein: CASSILGAGRGTDTQYF.